A selection of T cell receptor beta chains follows, all from one sample in a study of CD8 T cells in ankylosing spondylitis. Each CDR3 protein is one row after TCRdb ran MiXCR on the 5' RACE reads. The sample has 100,000 to 150,000 distinct CDR3 sequences, about 6.5% seen once. The source material was blood, either unsorted or a sorted T cell fraction (not recorded which). These receptors came from a male donor with ankylosing spondylitis or in good health (not recorded which). Each CDR3 is given with its conserved first and last residue. Only part of the rows carry a size: once, few, many, or a class if the clone is expanded.

TRBJ1-2 | TRBV15 | many | CATSRLDRGIGYTF
TRBJ2-3 | TRBV25-1 | many | CASSDSKGGDTQYF
TRBJ1-2 | TRBV2 | few | CASSLPGQGRYGYTF
TRBJ2-5 | TRBV7-9 | many | CASSLGSPQGYPLLF
TRBJ2-2 | TRBV19 | many | CASSPWGAAGELFF
TRBJ2-3 | TRBV5-1 | many | CASSSGQSGADTQYF
TRBJ2-4 | TRBV27 | many | CASWAGGVLSAKNIQYF
TRBJ1-1 | TRBV2 | many | CASSGQGEGTEAFF
TRBJ2-5 | TRBV7-2 | many | CASSLGWAQETQYF
TRBJ2-7 | TRBV28 | many | CASSLAAPGVYEQYF
TRBJ2-2 | TRBV15 | many | CATSRAGEMNTGELFF
TRBJ2-2 | TRBV3-1 | many | CASSQARSPLTGELFF
TRBJ2-5 | TRBV5-1 | many | CASSFAPQETQYF
TRBJ2-3 | TRBV5-1 | many | CASGAEGSTDTQYF
TRBJ2-1 | TRBV7-7 | . | CASSLDDNEQFF
TRBJ2-5 | TRBV5-5 | many | CASSFGDRLNQETQYF
TRBJ2-3 | TRBV29-1 | many | CSAAGRATDTQYF
TRBJ1-5 | TRBV30 | . | CAWSLGRPGQPQHF
TRBJ1-2 | TRBV29-1 | . | CSVEVVQGALGYTF
TRBJ2-3 | TRBV18 | many | CASSPLRGSTDTQYF
TRBJ2-5 | TRBV27 | many | CASSQQVAETQYF
TRBJ1-1 | TRBV7-9 | many | CASSLAVGPGQDTEAFF
TRBJ1-2 | TRBV5-1 | many | CASSRDRGSDGYTF
TRBJ1-2 | TRBV20-1 | many | CSASLARGSYGYTF
TRBJ1-3 | TRBV10-3 | many | CAIRPGTGESGHTIYF
TRBJ2-2 | TRBV5-1 | many | CASSSNSGLTGELFF
TRBJ1-1 | TRBV7-2 | many | CASSDGWFGAVTEAFF
TRBJ2-6 | TRBV20-1 | many | CSARDTNPSGANVLTF
TRBJ2-3 | TRBV19 | many | CASSIESDGTDTQYF
TRBJ2-2 | TRBV28 | many | CASTPSGPGGELFF
TRBJ2-5 | TRBV7-8 | many | CASSSQPGLLETQYF
TRBJ1-4 | TRBV29-1 | many | CSVMAGGEKLFF
TRBJ1-2 | TRBV2 | many | CASSEGPGYTF
TRBJ1-2 | TRBV20-1 | many | CSARSGAGYGYTF
TRBJ1-1 | TRBV5-1 | many | CASSLQGYTEAFF
TRBJ1-2 | TRBV6-1 | many | CASSRGDRGGYTF
TRBJ2-5 | TRBV5-6 | many | CASSLLSGGAAGVETQYF
TRBJ1-1 | TRBV12-3/TRBV12-4 | . | CASRGQGGYTEAFF
TRBJ1-6 | TRBV10-3 | few | CAISESGQNNSPLHF
TRBJ2-7 | TRBV3-2 | . | CASCPNMIVAGGYEQYF
TRBJ1-1 | TRBV5-4 | . | CASSPKGGVNTEAFF
TRBJ1-2 | TRBV4-1 | many | CASSPGNRGNGYTF
TRBJ2-1 | TRBV12-3/TRBV12-4 | many | CASTAWGANNEQFF
TRBJ2-5 | TRBV6-1 | many | CASTQTGAQETQYF
TRBJ2-2 | TRBV7-3 | many | CASLELFF
TRBJ2-7 | TRBV5-6 | many | CASSVSREQYF